These 2 T cell receptor beta chains were all obtained from the same sample, sequenced in a study of early T cells in non-severe SARS-CoV-2 infection. TCRdb reprocessed the 5' RACE reads via MiXCR and lists one record per CDR3 protein. Of about 92,000 distinct CDR3 sequences listed, 14% were seen once; the top ten hold about 6%. Specimen: whole blood. These receptors all come from an adult who was a healthcare worker with PCR-confirmed SARS-CoV-2 infection or an uninfected control (not recorded which).

This clonotype appeared many times. The chain has TRBV7-6 and TRBJ1-4, with 7 bases matching TRBD1. The V and J ends lost 2 bases and 0 bases, in that order; junction bases with no gene match: 9. CDR1 SGHVS and CDR2 FNYEAQ come from the germline V gene. The CDR3 runs 18 residues. The CDR3 region has the DNA TGTGCCAGCAGCTTATTGGCCCAGGGGGGCCCAACTAATGAAAAACTGTTTTTT. Translating gives CASSLLAQGGPTNEKLFF.

This chain uses TRBV10-2 with TRBJ1-1; 10 positions agree with TRBD1. V was pared by 7 bases and J by 1 base, with 9 bases of the junction left unmatched. Germline V gene lookup returns CDR1 WSHSY and CDR2 SAAADI. The CDR3 is made up of 16 amino acids. CDR3 bases: TGCGCCAGCAACAATGACAGGGGGCAATCGAACACTGAAGCTTTCTTT. This sequence encodes CASNNDRGQSNTEAFF.